This T cell receptor (beta chain) was retrieved from a study of blood T cell repertoires in COVID-19. Study information: Specimens from acute and convalescent COVID-19 originated in the United States, Italy and Spain. Sample material is recorded as cDNA or gDNA derived from T cells, B-cell-depleted T cells, or PBMCs.

In the authors' methods: For nucleated cells, counts were estimated from reference gene primer amplification. Profiling relied on immunoSEQ multiplex PCR, and the TCRdb table lists in-frame clones only, not all of them. The V and J calls and clone size are taken from that table; D and trimming were inferred from the DNA. The table lists under 300,000 clones, 75% to 90% of them singletons. Losses at the gene ends were 4 bases for V and 0 bases for J; bases not matched to a gene: 2. CDR1 is SGHRS and CDR2 is YFSETQ in the germline V gene. The CDR3 is 15 residues long. The TCR comes from a woman between 40 and 50 years old with acute or convalescent COVID-19. The chain links TRBV5-1 to TRBJ1-2, with 11 bases lining up with TRBD1. The specimen was peripheral blood. This CDR3 is CASSRTGGTNYGYTF. Here the CDR3 DNA reads TGCGCCAGCAGCCGGACAGGGGGCACTAACTATGGCTACACCTTC.